These T cell receptor beta chains were read from a single sample in a study of T-cell reconstitution after alpha-beta-depleted transplantation in children. Each CDR3 protein gets one entry after TCRdb re-called the PCR reads with MiXCR. The data hold 85,000 to 120,000 distinct CDR3 sequences, with 7% to 8% observed a single time. Sequencing was performed on PBMCs, taken before TCRalphabeta/CD19-depleted stem cell transplant. The receptors stem from a boy aged 2-9 years with acute lymphoblastic leukemia, due to receive a stem cell transplant. CDR3s include the opening cysteine and the closing phenylalanine or tryptophan. Each record gives: CDR3 DNA, CDR3 protein, D gene, clone size, V gene, J gene. D genes are given only for firm matches. Clone size appears in some rows only: once, few, many, or a class for an expanded clone.

TGTGCCAGCAGTTATACGGAGACCCAGTACTTC	CASSYTETQYF	-	many	TRBV6-2/TRBV6-3	TRBJ2-5
TGTGCCAGCAGTTTCGCCAATGAGCAGTTCTTC	CASSFANEQFF	-	many	TRBV12-3/TRBV12-4	TRBJ2-1
TGCGCCAGCAGCCGTGGGACAGGGGAGTGGTACGAGCAGTACTTC	CASSRGTGEWYEQYF	TRBD1	-	TRBV4-1	TRBJ2-7
TGTGCCATCAGTGAGTCCACCGGATACAATGAGCAGTTCTTC	CAISESTGYNEQFF	-	few	TRBV10-3	TRBJ2-1
TGCAGTGCTAGCGGTGGGAATGAAGCTTTCTTT	CSASGGNEAFF	-	many	TRBV20-1	TRBJ1-1
TGTGCCAGCAGTCAGAACCTCGGGGGCAGAATTAATTCACCCCTCCACTTT	CASSQNLGGRINSPLHF	-	many	TRBV6-2/TRBV6-3	TRBJ1-6
TGTGCCAGCAGCGGACAGGGCAATCAGCCCCAGCATTTT	CASSGQGNQPQHF	TRBD1	few	TRBV2	TRBJ1-5
TGTGCCAGCAGTTCCCCAACACTTACCGGGACATATCTCCCCTACGAGCAGTACTTC	CASSSPTLTGTYLPYEQYF	-	many	TRBV28	TRBJ2-7
TGTGCCAGCAGCTTACCTTTCTTT	CASSLPFF	-	few	TRBV7-9	TRBJ1-1
TGCGCCAGCAGCCAAGATGGCGTCGGGACAGCCTTACAAGAGACCCAGTACTTC	CASSQDGVGTALQETQYF	TRBD1	many	TRBV4-3	TRBJ2-5
TGTGCCAGCAGCTTAGCTAGCGGGGGGTTCGCAGATACGCAGTATTTT	CASSLASGGFADTQYF	TRBD2	few	TRBV7-2	TRBJ2-3
TGTGCCAGCAGCTTGGGGTTGGGCCCTTCCCCATACGAGCAGTACTTC	CASSLGLGPSPYEQYF	-	many	TRBV7-8	TRBJ2-7
TGTGCCAGCAGCCCGGGCGGGGACACACAGCCCCAGCATTTT	CASSPGGDTQPQHF	-	many	TRBV7-9	TRBJ1-5
TGTGCCAGCATGGGGTACACTGAAGCTTTCTTT	CASMGYTEAFF	-	-	TRBV7-9	TRBJ1-1
TGCAGTGCTCCTGGGACTAGCGGGGCCCCGAGCTCCTACAATGAGCAGTTCTTC	CSAPGTSGAPSSYNEQFF	TRBD2	few	TRBV20-1	TRBJ2-1
TGTGCCAGCAGCCGGGAGGGGGCGCAGAACTATGGCTACACCTTC	CASSREGAQNYGYTF	TRBD1	-	TRBV5-5	TRBJ1-2
TGCAGTGCTAGAGCTGTGGGGCCAGGGAATAGCAATCAGCCCCAGCATTTT	CSARAVGPGNSNQPQHF	-	many	TRBV20-1	TRBJ1-5
TGCAGTGCTAGAGACAGGGGGCATATCAATGAGCAGTTCTTC	CSARDRGHINEQFF	TRBD1	many	TRBV20-1	TRBJ2-1
TGTGCCAGCATCACTCATCTAAATTCACCCCTCCACTTT	CASITHLNSPLHF	-	-	TRBV28	TRBJ1-6
TGTGCCAGCAGCGGTCCGGGACTAGCCCAGTTCTTC	CASSGPGLAQFF	TRBD2	few	TRBV11-3	TRBJ2-1
TGCAGTGCTACGGGGGGGGGATACAATGAGCAGTTCTTC	CSATGGGYNEQFF	TRBD2	few	TRBV20-1	TRBJ2-1
TGCAGTGCTAGTAGGGACGGGAAAGCTTTCTTT	CSASRDGKAFF	-	few	TRBV20-1	TRBJ1-1
TGTGCCAGCAAGCGCCTATCCGGGACTACAAGCACAGATACGCAGTATTTT	CASKRLSGTTSTDTQYF	TRBD2	-	TRBV5-5	TRBJ2-3
TGTGCCATCAGTGAGGGACAGGACAGGGCTAACTATGGCTACACCTTC	CAISEGQDRANYGYTF	TRBD1	many	TRBV10-3	TRBJ1-2
TGTGCCAGCAGCCAAGATAGCCCAGGGGTCTACAATGAGCAGTTCTTC	CASSQDSPGVYNEQFF	-	once	TRBV4-2	TRBJ2-1
TGCGCCAGCAGCTTGGGTCCGGGATCCGGGCTCAATGAGCAGTTCTTC	CASSLGPGSGLNEQFF	-	many	TRBV5-1	TRBJ2-1
TGTGCCAGCAGCTTAGCGATAGCGGGGGCTCCCACCGGGGAGCTGTTTTTT	CASSLAIAGAPTGELFF	TRBD2	-	TRBV7-2	TRBJ2-2
TGCAGTGCTGCGGGGGGGGCCTACAATGAGCAGTTCTTC	CSAAGGAYNEQFF	TRBD2	few	TRBV20-1	TRBJ2-1
TGTGCCAGCAGCCCGGACGGACCAAATTCACCCCTCCACTTT	CASSPDGPNSPLHF	-	many	TRBV7-2	TRBJ1-6
TGTGCCACCAGCAGGCACAGGGGGTTTCAACAGCCCCAGCATTTT	CATSRHRGFQQPQHF	TRBD1	few	TRBV15	TRBJ1-5
TGCGCCAGCAGCCTCCATTTAAAACAGGGATGGACTGAAGCTTTCTTT	CASSLHLKQGWTEAFF	-	many	TRBV5-1	TRBJ1-1
TGTGCCAGCAGCTTGACTAGCGGGGGGATCCTATACAATGAGCAGTTCTTC	CASSLTSGGILYNEQFF	TRBD2	-	TRBV7-3	TRBJ2-1
TGCAGTGCTACCCCTCGGGTCTATGGCTACACCTTC	CSATPRVYGYTF	-	-	TRBV20-1	TRBJ1-2
TGCAGCGTTGGTGGGACAGGGGGGTACCAAGAGACCCAGTACTTC	CSVGGTGGYQETQYF	TRBD1	many	TRBV29-1	TRBJ2-5
TGCGCCAGCAGCCTGCAAGGGACAGGGATTAACGAGCAGTACTTC	CASSLQGTGINEQYF	TRBD1	-	TRBV5-1	TRBJ2-7
TGTGCCAGCAGCTCTAGTACTAGCGTCTACAATGAGCAGTTCTTC	CASSSSTSVYNEQFF	TRBD2	-	TRBV7-6	TRBJ2-1
TGCAGTGCCCAGGAGGGTAACCCCGGGGAGCTGTTTTTT	CSAQEGNPGELFF	-	-	TRBV20-1	TRBJ2-2
TGCAGTGCAATTACCCGGGGGCATTCACCCCTCCACTTT	CSAITRGHSPLHF	-	many	TRBV20-1	TRBJ1-6
TGTGCCAGCAGCTTAGTGGACAGGGAGTTCGGTAACTATGGCTACACCTTC	CASSLVDREFGNYGYTF	TRBD1	few	TRBV7-4	TRBJ1-2
TGTGCCAGCAGCTTAGGGCACAATGAGCAGTTCTTC	CASSLGHNEQFF	-	few	TRBV11-2	TRBJ2-1